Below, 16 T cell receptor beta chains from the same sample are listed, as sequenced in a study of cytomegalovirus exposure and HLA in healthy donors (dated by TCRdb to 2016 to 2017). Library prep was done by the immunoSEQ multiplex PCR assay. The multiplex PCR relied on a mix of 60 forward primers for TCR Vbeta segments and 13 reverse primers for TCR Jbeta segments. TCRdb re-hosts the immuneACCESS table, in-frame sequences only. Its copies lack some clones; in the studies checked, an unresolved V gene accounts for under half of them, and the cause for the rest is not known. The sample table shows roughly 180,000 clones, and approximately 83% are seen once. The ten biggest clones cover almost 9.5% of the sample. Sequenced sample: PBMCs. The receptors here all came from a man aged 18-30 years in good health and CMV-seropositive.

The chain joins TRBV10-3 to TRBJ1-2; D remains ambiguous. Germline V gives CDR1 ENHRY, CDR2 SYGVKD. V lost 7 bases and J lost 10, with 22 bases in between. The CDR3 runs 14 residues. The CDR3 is CAINNREQGFYYTF. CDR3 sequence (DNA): TGTGCCATCAACAATCGGGAGCAAGGGTTTTACTACACCTTC.

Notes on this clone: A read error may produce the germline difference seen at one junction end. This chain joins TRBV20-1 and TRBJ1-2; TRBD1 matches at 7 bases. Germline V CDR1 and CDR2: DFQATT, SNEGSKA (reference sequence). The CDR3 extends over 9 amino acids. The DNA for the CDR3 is TGCAGTGCTAGCCATACAGGGGCCTTC. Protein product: CSASHTGAF.

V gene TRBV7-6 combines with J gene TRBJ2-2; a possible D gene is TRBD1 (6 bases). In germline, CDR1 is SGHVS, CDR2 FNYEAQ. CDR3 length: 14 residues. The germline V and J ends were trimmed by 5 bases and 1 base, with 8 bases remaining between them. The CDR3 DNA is TGTGCCAGCAGCAGCAGGGGGAACACCGGGGAGCTGTTTTTT. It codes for CASSSRGNTGELFF.

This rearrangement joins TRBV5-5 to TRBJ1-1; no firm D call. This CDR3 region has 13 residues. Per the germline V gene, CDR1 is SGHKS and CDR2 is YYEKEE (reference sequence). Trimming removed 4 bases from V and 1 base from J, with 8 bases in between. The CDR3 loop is CASSKEGNTEAFF. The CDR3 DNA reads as TGTGCCAGCAGCAAGGAGGGGAACACTGAAGCTTTCTTT. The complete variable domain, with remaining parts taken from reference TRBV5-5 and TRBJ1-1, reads DAGVTQSPTHLIKTRGQQVTLRCSPISGHKSVSWYQQVLGQGPQFIFQYYEKEERGRGNFPDRFSARQFPNYSSELNVNALLLGDSALYLCASSKEGNTEAFFGQGTRLTVV.

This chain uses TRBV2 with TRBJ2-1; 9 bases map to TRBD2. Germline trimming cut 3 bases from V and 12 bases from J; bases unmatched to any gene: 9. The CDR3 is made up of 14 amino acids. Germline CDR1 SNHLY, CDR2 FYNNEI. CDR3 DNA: TGTGCCAGCAGTGACCGAGCGGGGGGCCTCAGGCAGTTCTTC. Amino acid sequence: CASSDRAGGLRQFF. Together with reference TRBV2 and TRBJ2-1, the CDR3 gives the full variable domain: EPEVTQTPSHQVTQMGQEVILRCVPISNHLYFYWYRQILGQKVEFLVSFYNNEISEKSEIFDDQFSVERPDGSNFTLKIRSTKLEDSAMYFCASSDRAGGLRQFFGPGTRLTVL.

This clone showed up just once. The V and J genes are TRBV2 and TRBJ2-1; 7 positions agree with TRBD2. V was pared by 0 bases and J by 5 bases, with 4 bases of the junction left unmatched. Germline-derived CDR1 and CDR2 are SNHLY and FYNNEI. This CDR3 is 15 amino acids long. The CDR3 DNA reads TGTGCCAGCAGTGAAGCGCTGGGAGGGAACAATGAGCAGTTCTTC. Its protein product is CASSEALGGNNEQFF.

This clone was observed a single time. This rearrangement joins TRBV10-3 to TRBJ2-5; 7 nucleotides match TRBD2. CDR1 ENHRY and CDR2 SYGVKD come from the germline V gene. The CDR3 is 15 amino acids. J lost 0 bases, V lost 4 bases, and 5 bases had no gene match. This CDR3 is CAISGSGLYQETQYF. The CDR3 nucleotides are TGTGCCATCAGTGGTAGCGGGTTGTACCAAGAGACCCAGTACTTC.

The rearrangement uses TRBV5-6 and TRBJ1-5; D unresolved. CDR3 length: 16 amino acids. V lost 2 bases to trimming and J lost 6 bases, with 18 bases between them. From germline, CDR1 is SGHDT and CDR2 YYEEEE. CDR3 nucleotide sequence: TGTGCCAGCAGCTTTTGGAGACCACTGACTGGTCAGCCCCAGCATTTT. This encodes CASSFWRPLTGQPQHF.

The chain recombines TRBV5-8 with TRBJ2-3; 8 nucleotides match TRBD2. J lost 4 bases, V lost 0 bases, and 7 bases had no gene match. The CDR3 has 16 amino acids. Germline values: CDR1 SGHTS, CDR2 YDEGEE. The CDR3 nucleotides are TGTGCCAGCAGCTTGGGGTCGGGGGGGCCCCCAGATACGCAGTATTTT. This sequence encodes CASSLGSGGPPDTQYF.

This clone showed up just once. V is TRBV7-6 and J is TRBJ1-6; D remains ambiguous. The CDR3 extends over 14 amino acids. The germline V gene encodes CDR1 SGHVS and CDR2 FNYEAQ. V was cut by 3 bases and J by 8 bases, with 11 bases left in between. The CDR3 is CASSLGQRDSPLHF. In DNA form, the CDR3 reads TGTGCCAGCAGCTTGGGCCAGAGGGATTCACCCCTCCACTTT.

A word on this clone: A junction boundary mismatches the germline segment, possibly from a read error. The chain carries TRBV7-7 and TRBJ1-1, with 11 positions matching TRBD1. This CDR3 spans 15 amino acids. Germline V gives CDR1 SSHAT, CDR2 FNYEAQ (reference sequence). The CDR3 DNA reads TGTGCTAGCAGCCAGTGGACAGGGGGCGAAACTGAAGCTTTCTTT. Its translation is CASSQWTGGETEAFF.

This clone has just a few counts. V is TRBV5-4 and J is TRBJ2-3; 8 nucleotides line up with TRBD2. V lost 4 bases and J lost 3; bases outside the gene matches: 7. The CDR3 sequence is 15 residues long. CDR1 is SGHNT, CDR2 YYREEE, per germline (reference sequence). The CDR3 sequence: CASSPWTSRTDTQYF. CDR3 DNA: TGTGCCAGCAGCCCCTGGACTAGCAGGACAGATACGCAGTATTTT.

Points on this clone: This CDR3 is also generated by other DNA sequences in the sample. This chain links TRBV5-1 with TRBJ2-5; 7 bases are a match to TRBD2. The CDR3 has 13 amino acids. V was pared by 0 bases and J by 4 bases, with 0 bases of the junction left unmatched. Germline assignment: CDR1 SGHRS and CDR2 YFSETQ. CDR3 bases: TGCGCCAGCAGCTTGGGCGGGGGAGAGACCCAGTACTTC. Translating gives CASSLGGGETQYF. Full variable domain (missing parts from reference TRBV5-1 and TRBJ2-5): KAGVTQTPRYLIKTRGQQVTLSCSPISGHRSVSWYQQTPGQGLQFLFEYFSETQRNKGNFPGRFSGRQFSNSRSEMNVSTLELGDSALYLCASSLGGGETQYFGPGTRLLVL.

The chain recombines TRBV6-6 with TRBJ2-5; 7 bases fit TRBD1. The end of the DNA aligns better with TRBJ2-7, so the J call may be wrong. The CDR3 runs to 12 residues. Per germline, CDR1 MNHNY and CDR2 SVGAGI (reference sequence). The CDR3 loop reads CASRTGINEQYF. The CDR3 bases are TGTGCCAGCAGGACAGGGATCAACGAGCAGTACTTC.

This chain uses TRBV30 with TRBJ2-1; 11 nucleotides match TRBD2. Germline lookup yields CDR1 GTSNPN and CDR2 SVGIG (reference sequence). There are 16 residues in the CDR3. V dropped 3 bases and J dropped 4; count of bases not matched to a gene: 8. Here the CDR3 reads CAWRWTSGPVYNEQFF. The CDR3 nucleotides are TGTGCCTGGAGATGGACTAGCGGGCCCGTATACAATGAGCAGTTCTTC.

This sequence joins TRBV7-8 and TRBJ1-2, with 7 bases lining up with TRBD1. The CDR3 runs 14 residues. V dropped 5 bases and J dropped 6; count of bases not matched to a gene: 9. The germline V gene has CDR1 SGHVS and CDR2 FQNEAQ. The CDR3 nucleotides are TGTGCCAGCAGCCTTGGAAGCAGGGGGGATGGCTACACCTTC. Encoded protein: CASSLGSRGDGYTF.